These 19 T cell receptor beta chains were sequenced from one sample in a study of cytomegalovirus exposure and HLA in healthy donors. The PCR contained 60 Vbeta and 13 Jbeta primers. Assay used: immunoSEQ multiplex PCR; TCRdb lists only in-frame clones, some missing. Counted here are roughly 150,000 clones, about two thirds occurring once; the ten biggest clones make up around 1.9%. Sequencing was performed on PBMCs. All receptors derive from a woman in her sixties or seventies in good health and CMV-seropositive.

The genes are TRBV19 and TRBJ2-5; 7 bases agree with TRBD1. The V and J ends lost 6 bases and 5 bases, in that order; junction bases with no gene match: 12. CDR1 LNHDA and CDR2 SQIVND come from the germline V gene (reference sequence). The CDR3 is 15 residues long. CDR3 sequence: CASRPTGESGETQYF. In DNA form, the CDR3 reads TGTGCCAGTAGACCTACAGGGGAAAGTGGCGAGACCCAGTACTTC.

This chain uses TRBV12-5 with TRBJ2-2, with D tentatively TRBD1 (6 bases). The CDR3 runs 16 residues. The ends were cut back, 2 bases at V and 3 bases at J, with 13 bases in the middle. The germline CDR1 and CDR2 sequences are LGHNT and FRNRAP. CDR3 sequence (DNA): TGTGCTAGTGGTTTGTCCCGGACAGTCGACACCGGGGAGCTGTTTTTT. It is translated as CASGLSRTVDTGELFF.

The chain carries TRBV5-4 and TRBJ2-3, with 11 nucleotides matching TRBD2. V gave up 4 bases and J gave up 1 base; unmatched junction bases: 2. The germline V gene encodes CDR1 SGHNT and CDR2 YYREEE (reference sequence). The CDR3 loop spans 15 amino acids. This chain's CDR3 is CASSGTSGGTDTQYF. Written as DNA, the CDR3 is TGTGCCAGCAGCGGGACTAGCGGCGGCACAGATACGCAGTATTTT.

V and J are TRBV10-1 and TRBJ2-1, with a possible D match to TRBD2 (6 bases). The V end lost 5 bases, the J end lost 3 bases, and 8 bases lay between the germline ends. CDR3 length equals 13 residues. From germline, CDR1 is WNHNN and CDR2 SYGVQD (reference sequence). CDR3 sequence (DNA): TGCGCCAGCAGTCGGGGGAACTACAATGAGCAGTTCTTC. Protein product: CASSRGNYNEQFF.

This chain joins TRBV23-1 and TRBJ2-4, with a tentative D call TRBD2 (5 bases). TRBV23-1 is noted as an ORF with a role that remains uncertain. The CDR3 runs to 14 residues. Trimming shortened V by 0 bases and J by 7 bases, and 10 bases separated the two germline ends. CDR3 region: CASSQSGGGNIQYF. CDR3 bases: TGCGCCAGCAGTCAATCGGGTGGCGGGAACATTCAGTACTTC.

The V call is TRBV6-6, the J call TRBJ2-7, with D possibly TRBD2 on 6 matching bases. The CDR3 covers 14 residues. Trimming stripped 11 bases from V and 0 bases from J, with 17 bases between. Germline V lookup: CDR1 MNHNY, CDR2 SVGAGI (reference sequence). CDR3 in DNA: TGTGCCGACCCTCGCGGGGCCCCCTCCTACGAGCAGTACTTC. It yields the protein CADPRGAPSYEQYF.

CDR3 protein: CASKLRGEPTDTQYF. In DNA form, the CDR3 reads TGTGCCAGCAAACTCAGGGGCGAACCCACAGATACGCAGTATTTT. V is TRBV27 and J is TRBJ2-3; TRBD1 might be the D (6 bases). The CDR3 loop spans 15 amino acids. The ends were cut back, 7 bases at V and 2 bases at J, with 16 bases in the middle. Germline V lookup: CDR1 MNHEY, CDR2 SMNVEV (reference sequence).

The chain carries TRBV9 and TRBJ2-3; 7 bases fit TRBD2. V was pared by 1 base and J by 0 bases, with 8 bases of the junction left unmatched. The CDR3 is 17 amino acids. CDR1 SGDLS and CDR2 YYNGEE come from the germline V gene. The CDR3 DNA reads TGTGCCAGCAGCGTAAATTCCGCTAGCGGTAGCACAGATACGCAGTATTTT. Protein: CASSVNSASGSTDTQYF.

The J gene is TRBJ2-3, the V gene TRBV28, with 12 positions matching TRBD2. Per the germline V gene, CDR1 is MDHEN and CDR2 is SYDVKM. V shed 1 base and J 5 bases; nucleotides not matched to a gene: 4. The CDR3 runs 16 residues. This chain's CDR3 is CASSLFVTSGRDTQYF. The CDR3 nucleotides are TGTGCCAGCAGTTTATTCGTGACTAGCGGGAGAGATACGCAGTATTTT.

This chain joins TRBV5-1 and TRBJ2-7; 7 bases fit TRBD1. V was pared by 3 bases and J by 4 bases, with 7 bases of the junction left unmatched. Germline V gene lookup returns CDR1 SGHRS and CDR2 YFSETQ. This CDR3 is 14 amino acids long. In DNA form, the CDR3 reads TGCGCCAGCAGCTCCGGGACAGAGCCTTACGAGCAGTACTTC. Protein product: CASSSGTEPYEQYF.

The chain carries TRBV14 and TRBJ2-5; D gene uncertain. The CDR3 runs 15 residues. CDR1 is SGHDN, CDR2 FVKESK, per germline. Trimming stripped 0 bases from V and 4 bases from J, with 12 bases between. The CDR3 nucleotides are TGTGCCAGCAGCCAAGAAAAACCCCCGGTAGAGACCCAGTACTTC. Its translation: CASSQEKPPVETQYF.

CDR3 nucleotide sequence: TGTGCCAGCAGCTTAGAGTCAGGGAAGGGTGAAAAACTGTTTTTT. This gives the protein CASSLESGKGEKLFF. The gene calls are TRBV11-2 and TRBJ1-4; TRBD1 is a possible D gene (5 bases). V was shortened by 0 bases and J by 7 bases, with 12 bases between the two germline ends. This CDR3 has 15 residues. Germline V gene data show CDR1 as SGHAT and CDR2 as FQNNGV.

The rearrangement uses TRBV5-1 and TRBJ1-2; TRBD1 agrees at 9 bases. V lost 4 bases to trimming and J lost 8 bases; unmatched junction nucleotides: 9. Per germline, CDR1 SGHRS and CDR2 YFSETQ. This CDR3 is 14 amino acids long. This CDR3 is CASSPGTGIGGYTF. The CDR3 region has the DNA TGCGCCAGCAGCCCTGGGACAGGGATCGGGGGCTACACCTTC.

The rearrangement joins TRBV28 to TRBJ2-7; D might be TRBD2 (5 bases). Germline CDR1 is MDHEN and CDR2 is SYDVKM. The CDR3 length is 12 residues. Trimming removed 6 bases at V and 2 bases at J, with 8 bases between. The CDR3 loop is CASRKLAYEQYF. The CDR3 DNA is TGTGCCAGCAGGAAACTAGCCTACGAGCAGTACTTC.

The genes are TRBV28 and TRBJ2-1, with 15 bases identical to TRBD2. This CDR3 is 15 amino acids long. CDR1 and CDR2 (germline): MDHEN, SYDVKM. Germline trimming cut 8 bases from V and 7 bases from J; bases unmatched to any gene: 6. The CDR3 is CASRGLAGGRNEQFF. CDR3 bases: TGTGCCAGCCGGGGACTAGCGGGAGGCAGGAATGAGCAGTTCTTC.

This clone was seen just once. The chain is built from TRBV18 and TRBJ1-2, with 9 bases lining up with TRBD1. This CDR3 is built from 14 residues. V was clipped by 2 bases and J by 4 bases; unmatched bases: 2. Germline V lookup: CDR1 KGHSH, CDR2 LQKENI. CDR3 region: CASSPGQGSYGYTF. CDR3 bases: TGTGCCAGCTCACCAGGACAGGGGAGCTATGGCTACACCTTC.

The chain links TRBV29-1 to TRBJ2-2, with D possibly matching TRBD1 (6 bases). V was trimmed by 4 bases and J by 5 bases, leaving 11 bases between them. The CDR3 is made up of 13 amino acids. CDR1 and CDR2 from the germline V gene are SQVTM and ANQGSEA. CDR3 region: CSVVGGSTGELFF. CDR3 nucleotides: TGCAGCGTTGTTGGGGGCTCGACCGGGGAGCTGTTTTTT.

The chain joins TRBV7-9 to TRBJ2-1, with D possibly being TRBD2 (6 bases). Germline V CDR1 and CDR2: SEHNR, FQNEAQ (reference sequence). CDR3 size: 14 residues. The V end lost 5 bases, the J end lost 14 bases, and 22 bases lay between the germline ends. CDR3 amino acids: CASSLLPAGTLEFF. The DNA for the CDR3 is TGTGCCAGCAGCCTCCTTCCCGCAGGGACTCTGGAGTTCTTC. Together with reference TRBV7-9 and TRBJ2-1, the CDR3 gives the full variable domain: DTGVSQNPRHKITKRGQNVTFRCDPISEHNRLYWYRQTLGQGPEFLTYFQNEAQLEKSRLLSDRFSAERPKGSFSTLEIQRTEQGDSAMYLCASSLLPAGTLEFFGPGTRLTVL.

This CDR3 is CASSYNGQPQHF. CDR3 bases: TGTGCCAGCAGTTATAACGGGCAGCCCCAGCATTTT. The chain has TRBV27 and TRBJ1-5; D uncertain. The V and J ends lost 4 bases and 7 bases respectively, with 8 bases between them. CDR1 and CDR2 from the germline V gene are MNHEY and SMNVEV (reference sequence). There are 12 residues in the CDR3.